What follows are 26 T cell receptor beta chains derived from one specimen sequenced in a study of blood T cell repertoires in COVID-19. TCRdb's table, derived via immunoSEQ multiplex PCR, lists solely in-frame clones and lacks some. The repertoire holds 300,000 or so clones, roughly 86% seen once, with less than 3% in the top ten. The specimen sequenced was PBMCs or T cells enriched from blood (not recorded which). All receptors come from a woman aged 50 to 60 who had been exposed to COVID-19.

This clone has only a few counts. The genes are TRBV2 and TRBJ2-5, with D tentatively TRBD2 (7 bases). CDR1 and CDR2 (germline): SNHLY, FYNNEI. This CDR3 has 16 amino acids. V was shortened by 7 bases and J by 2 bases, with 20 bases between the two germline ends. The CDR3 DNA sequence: TGTGCCAGCATGTGGGGGCGCGGGGGTAGACAAGAGACCCAGTACTTC. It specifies CASMWGRGGRQETQYF.

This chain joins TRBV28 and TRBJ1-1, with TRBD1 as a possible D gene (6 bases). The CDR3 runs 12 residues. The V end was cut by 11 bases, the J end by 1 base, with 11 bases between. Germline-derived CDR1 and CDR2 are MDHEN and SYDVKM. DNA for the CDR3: TGTGCCGGCCGGACAGCGAACACTGAAGCTTTCTTT. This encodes CAGRTANTEAFF.

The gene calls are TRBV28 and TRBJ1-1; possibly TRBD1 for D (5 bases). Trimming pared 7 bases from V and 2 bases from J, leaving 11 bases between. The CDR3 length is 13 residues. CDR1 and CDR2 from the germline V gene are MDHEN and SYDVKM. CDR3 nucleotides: TGTGCCAGCAACAGACAGCCTAACACTGAAGCTTTCTTT. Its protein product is CASNRQPNTEAFF.

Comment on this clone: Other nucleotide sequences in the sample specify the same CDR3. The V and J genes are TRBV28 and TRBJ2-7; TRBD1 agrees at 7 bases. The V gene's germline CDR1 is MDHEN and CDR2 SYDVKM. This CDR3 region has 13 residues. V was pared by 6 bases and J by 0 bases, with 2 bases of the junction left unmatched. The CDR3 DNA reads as TGTGCCAGCAGGGGGACAGCCTCCTACGAGCAGTACTTC. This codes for CASRGTASYEQYF.

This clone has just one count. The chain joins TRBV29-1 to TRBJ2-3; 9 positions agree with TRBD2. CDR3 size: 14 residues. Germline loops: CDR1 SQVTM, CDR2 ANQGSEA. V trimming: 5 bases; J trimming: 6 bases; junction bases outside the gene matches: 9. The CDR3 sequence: CSVPGGLAPDTQYF. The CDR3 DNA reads TGCAGCGTTCCCGGGGGACTAGCCCCTGATACGCAGTATTTT.

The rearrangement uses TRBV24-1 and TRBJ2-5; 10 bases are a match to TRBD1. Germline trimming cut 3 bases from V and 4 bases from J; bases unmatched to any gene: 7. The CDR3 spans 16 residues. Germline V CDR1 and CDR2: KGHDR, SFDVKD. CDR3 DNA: TGTGCCACCAGTGATACCGGGACAGGGGACCGAGAGACCCAGTACTTC. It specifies CATSDTGTGDRETQYF.

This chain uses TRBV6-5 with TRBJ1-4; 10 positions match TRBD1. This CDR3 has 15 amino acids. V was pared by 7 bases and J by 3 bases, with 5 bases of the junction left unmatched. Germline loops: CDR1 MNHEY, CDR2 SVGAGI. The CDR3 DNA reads TGTGCCAGCACCGGCGGGACAGGGGCTAATGAAAAACTGTTTTTT. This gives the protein CASTGGTGANEKLFF.

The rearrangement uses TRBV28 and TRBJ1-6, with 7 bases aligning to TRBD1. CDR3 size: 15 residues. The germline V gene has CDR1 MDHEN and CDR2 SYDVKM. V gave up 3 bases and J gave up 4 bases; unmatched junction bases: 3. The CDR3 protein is CASSFSRGYNSPLHF. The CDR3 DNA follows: TGTGCCAGCAGTTTCTCCAGGGGGTATAATTCACCCCTCCACTTT. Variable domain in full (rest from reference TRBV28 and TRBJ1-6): DVKVTQSSRYLVKRTGEKVFLECVQDMDHENMFWYRQDPGLGLRLIYFSYDVKMKEKGDIPEGYSVSREKKERFSLILESASTNQTSMYLCASSFSRGYNSPLHFGNGTRLTVT.

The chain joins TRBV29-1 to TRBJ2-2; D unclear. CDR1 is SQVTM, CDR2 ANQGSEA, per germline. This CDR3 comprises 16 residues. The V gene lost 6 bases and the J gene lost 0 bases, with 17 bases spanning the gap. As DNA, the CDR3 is TGCAGCGTCCCCAAACCCGGAGACGCGAACACCGGGGAGCTGTTTTTT. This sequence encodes CSVPKPGDANTGELFF.

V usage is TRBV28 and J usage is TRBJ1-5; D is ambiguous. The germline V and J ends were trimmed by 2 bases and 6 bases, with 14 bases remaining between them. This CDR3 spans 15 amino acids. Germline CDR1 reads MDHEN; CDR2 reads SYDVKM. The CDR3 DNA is TGTGCCAGCAGTTTAGGGCCGTCCGGCAGTCAGCCCCAGCATTTT. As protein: CASSLGPSGSQPQHF. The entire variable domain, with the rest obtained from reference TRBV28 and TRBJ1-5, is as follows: DVKVTQSSRYLVKRTGEKVFLECVQDMDHENMFWYRQDPGLGLRLIYFSYDVKMKEKGDIPEGYSVSREKKERFSLILESASTNQTSMYLCASSLGPSGSQPQHFGDGTRLSIL.

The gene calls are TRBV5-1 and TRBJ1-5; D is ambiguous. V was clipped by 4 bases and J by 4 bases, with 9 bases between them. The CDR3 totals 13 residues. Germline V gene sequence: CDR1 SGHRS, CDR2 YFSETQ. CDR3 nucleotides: TGCGCCAGCAGCCCGCGAGGGAATCAGCCCCAGCATTTT. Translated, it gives CASSPRGNQPQHF.

The CDR3 here is CASSSDRDRGTGELFF. As DNA, the CDR3 is TGTGCCAGCTCATCGGACCGGGACAGGGGCACCGGGGAGCTGTTTTTT. This chain links TRBV18 with TRBJ2-2, with TRBD1 matching over 10 bases. After removal of 5 bases from V and 4 bases from J, the junction contained 7 bases not matched to a gene. The CDR3 is made up of 16 amino acids. CDR1 KGHSH and CDR2 LQKENI come from the germline V gene.

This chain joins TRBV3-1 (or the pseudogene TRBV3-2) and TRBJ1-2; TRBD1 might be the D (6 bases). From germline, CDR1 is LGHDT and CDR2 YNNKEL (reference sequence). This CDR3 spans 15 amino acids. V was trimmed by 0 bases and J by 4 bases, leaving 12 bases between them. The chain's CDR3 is CASSQDQRTAYGYTF. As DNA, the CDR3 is TGTGCCAGCAGCCAAGATCAGAGGACAGCCTATGGCTACACCTTC.

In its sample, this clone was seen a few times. CDR3 loop: CASSYDTNYGYTF. In DNA, the CDR3 is TGTGCCAGCAGTTACGACACCAACTATGGCTACACCTTC. The V and J genes are TRBV6-5 and TRBJ1-2; D ambiguous. Trimming pared 2 bases from V and 2 bases from J, leaving 6 bases between. Germline CDR1 is MNHEY and CDR2 is SVGAGI. This CDR3 region has 13 residues.

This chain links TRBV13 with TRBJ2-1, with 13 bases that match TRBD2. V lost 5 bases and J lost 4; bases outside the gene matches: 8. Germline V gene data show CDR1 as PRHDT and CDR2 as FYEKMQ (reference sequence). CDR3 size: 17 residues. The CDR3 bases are TGTGCCAGCAGCACTCCACTAGCGGGGGGGATTTACAATGAGCAGTTCTTC. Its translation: CASSTPLAGGIYNEQFF.

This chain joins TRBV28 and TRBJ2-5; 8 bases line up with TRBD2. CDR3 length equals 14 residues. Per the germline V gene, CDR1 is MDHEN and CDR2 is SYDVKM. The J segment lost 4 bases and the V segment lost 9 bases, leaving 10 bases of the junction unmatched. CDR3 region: CASTPGGPPETQYF. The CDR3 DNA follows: TGTGCCAGTACCCCGGGGGGGCCCCCAGAGACCCAGTACTTC.

DNA of the CDR3: TGTGCCAGCTCCCAACAGGGTGAGGGGCCCCAGCATTTT. Translated, it gives CASSQQGEGPQHF. The V call is TRBV18, the J call TRBJ1-5; tentatively, D is TRBD1 (6 bases). Per germline, CDR1 KGHSH and CDR2 LQKENI. Trimming shortened V by 6 bases and J by 9 bases, and 15 bases separated the two germline ends. This CDR3 contains 13 residues.

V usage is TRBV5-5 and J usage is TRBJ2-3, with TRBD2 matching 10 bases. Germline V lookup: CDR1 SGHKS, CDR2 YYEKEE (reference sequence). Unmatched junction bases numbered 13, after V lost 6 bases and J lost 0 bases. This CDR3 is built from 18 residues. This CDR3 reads CASNAIRLAGPSTDTQYF. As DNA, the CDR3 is TGTGCCAGCAACGCCATCCGACTAGCGGGCCCTAGCACAGATACGCAGTATTTT.

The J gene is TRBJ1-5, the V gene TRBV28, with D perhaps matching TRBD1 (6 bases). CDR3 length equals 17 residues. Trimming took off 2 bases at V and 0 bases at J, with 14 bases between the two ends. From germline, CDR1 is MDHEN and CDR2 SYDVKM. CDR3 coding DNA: TGTGCCAGCAGTTTAGGACAGAAGTCTAATAGCAATCAGCCCCAGCATTTT. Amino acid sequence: CASSLGQKSNSNQPQHF. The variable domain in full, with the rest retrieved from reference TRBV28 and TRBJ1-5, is DVKVTQSSRYLVKRTGEKVFLECVQDMDHENMFWYRQDPGLGLRLIYFSYDVKMKEKGDIPEGYSVSREKKERFSLILESASTNQTSMYLCASSLGQKSNSNQPQHFGDGTRLSIL.

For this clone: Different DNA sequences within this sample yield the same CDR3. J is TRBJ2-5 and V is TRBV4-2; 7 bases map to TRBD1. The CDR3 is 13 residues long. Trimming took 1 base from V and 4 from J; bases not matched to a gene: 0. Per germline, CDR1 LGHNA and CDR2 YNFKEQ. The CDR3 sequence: CASSQAGGETQYF. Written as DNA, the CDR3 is TGTGCCAGCAGCCAAGCAGGGGGAGAGACCCAGTACTTC.

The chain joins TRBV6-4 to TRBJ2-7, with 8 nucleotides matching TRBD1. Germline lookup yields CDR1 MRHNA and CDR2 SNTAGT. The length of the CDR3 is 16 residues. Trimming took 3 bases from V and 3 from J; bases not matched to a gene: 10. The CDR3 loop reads CASSELKGRGLYEQYF. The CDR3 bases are TGTGCCAGCAGTGAACTTAAGGGCAGGGGGCTCTACGAGCAGTACTTC.

CDR3: CASSTGTSGGRYNYYEQYF. DNA of the CDR3: TGTGCCAGTAGTACTGGGACTAGCGGGGGGCGATACAATTACTACGAGCAGTACTTC. V is TRBV19 and J is TRBJ2-7; 15 bases fit TRBD2. Germline V gene sequence: CDR1 LNHDA, CDR2 SQIVND (reference sequence). The CDR3 consists of 19 residues. V lost 4 bases, J lost 3 bases, and 13 bases stayed unmatched.

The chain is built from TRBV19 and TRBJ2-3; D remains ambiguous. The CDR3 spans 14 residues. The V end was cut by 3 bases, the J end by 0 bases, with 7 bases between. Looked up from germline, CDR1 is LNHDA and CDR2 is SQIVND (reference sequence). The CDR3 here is CASSIIRSTDTQYF. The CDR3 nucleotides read TGTGCCAGTAGTATTATCAGAAGCACAGATACGCAGTATTTT.

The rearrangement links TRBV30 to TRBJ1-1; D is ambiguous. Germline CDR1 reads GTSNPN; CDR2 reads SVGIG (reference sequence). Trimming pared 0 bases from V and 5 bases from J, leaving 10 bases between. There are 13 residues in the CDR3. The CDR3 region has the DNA TGTGCCTGGAGTGTAGGTAGCGGAACTGAAGCTTTCTTT. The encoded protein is CAWSVGSGTEAFF.

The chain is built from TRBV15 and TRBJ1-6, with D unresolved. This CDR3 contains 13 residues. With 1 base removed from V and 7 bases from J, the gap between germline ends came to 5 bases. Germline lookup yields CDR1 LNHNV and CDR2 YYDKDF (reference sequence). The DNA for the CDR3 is TGTGCCACCAGCAGAGCCGGGAATTCACCCCTCCACTTT. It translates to CATSRAGNSPLHF.

The chain's CDR3 is CASSWGSGQNTGELFF. For the CDR3, the DNA is TGTGCCAGCAGCTGGGGCTCAGGACAGAACACCGGGGAGCTGTTTTTT. V usage is TRBV7-2 and J usage is TRBJ2-2; D is perhaps TRBD1 (5 bases). Looked up from germline, CDR1 is SGHTA and CDR2 is FQGNSA. The CDR3 loop spans 16 amino acids. With 4 bases removed from V and 1 base from J, the gap between germline ends came to 13 bases.